This T cell receptor beta chain was observed in a study of cytomegalovirus exposure and HLA in healthy donors. Unrecorded immune exposure was likely among donors, who were nominally healthy when sampled. PCR involved 60 Vbeta and 13 Jbeta primers. The repertoire was sequenced with immunoSEQ multiplex PCR; TCRdb's copy has only in-frame clones and lacks some. The sample includes about 59,000 clones, roughly 75% of them seen just once. The CDR3 spans 14 residues. V gave up 6 bases and J gave up 9 bases; unmatched junction bases: 7. CDR1 is MRHNA and CDR2 is SNTAGT in the germline V gene. A remark on this clone: Its cognate antigen is unknown.

Study conclusions and caveats: Whilst most TCR sequences proved rare, a subset of public TCRs occurred across many donors. Differences between HLA loci emerged in a later analysis of TCR association rates, with DRB1 most and HLA-C fewest.

The sequence derives from a man aged 25 to 45 in good health and CMV-seropositive. Sequenced sample: PBMCs. The chain has TRBV6-4 and TRBJ1-6; 8 bases agree with TRBD1. CDR3 in amino acids: CASRETGVGSPLHF. The CDR3 DNA is TGTGCCAGCAGGGAGACAGGGGTCGGTTCACCCCTCCACTTT.